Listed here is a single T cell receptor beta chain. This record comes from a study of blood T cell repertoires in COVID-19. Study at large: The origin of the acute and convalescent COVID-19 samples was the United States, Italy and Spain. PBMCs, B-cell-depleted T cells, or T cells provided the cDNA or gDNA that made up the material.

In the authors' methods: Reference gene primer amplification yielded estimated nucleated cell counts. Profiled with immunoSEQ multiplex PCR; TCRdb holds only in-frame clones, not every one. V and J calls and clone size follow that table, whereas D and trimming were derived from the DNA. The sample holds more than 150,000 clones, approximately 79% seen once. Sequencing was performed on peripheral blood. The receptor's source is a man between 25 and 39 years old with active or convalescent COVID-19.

The CDR3: CASSLASETQYF. In DNA form, the CDR3 reads TGTGCCAGCAGTTTAGCGTCGGAGACCCAGTACTTC. The V and J genes are TRBV12-3 or TRBV12-4 and TRBJ2-5; no clear D gene. The CDR3 covers 12 residues. The V and J ends lost 0 bases and 5 bases respectively, with 4 bases between them.